Sequencing of this TCR beta chain was carried out in a study of glioma-infiltrating T cells. TCR alpha and beta CDR3 regions were amplified from RNA using iRepertoire nested multiplex PCR. One entry per CDR3 protein results from TCRdb running MiXCR on the multiplex PCR reads. The sample lists 2,900 or so distinct CDR3 sequences, 33% occurring once. The V and J ends lost 8 bases and 7 bases respectively, with 14 bases between them. This CDR3 region has 12 residues. Germline-derived CDR1 and CDR2 are SEHNR and FQNEAQ (reference sequence). This clonotype counts as medium-sized. The chain combines TRBV7-9 with TRBJ1-1; D ambiguous. This receptor was taken from a human donor with low-grade glioma or glioblastoma, undergoing nonglioma brain surgery, or in good health (not recorded which). The sequenced sample was glioma tissue, nonneoplastic brain tissue, or PBMCs (not recorded which). CDR3 nucleotide sequence: TGTGCCAGCTTGGAGGGAAGTGATGAAGCTTTCTTT. Protein sequence: CASLEGSDEAFF.